Presented here are 6 T cell receptor beta chains from one specimen sequenced in a study of glioma-infiltrating T cells after dendritic cell vaccination (dated by TCRdb to about 2016). The library was produced with the immunoSEQ multiplex PCR assay. TCRdb carries this immuneACCESS record with in-frame sequences only. Its versions omit some clonotypes, under half of them owing to an unresolved V gene in the studies checked, with the rest unexplained. The sample records 55,000 to 75,000 clones, roughly 80% of which are singletons. Roughly 14% of the sample is in the top ten clones. The sample's time point label, in plain terms: after dendritic cell vaccination, including at tumor progression/relapse. The sample was blood, taken after dendritic cell vaccination. The receptor set was obtained from a human donor with glioblastoma.

J is TRBJ1-6 and V is TRBV7-9, with a tentative D call TRBD1 (6 bases). Trimming took 4 bases from V and 0 from J, leaving 7 bases between them. Germline V gene sequence: CDR1 SEHNR, CDR2 FQNEAQ (reference sequence). The CDR3 is made up of 15 amino acids. CDR3 nucleotides: TGTGCCAGCAGCTCCAGGGGCTCCTATAATTCACCCCTCCACTTT. Protein: CASSSRGSYNSPLHF.

V is TRBV29-1 and J is TRBJ1-1, with a weak D call TRBD1 (5 bases). Per the germline V gene, CDR1 is SQVTM and CDR2 is ANQGSEA. The length of the CDR3 is 15 residues. V was pared by 6 bases and J by 1 base, with 18 bases between. The CDR3 is CSVSPARGGNTEAFF. In DNA, the CDR3 is TGCAGCGTCAGCCCGGCTCGGGGGGGGAACACTGAAGCTTTCTTT.

The chain joins TRBV5-1 to TRBJ2-2; 11 nucleotides match TRBD2. Germline V gene sequence: CDR1 SGHRS, CDR2 YFSETQ. The CDR3 is made up of 17 amino acids. With 1 base clipped from V and 1 base from J, the junction kept 3 bases outside the gene matches. This CDR3 reads CASSLFSGGENTGELFF. CDR3 DNA: TGCGCCAGCAGCTTGTTTAGCGGGGGGGAGAACACCGGGGAGCTGTTTTTT.

This rearrangement joins TRBV27 to TRBJ2-1, with 7 bases that match TRBD2. With V trimmed by 2 bases and J by 0 bases, 13 bases remained unmatched. This CDR3 spans 19 amino acids. Per the germline V gene, CDR1 is MNHEY and CDR2 is SMNVEV (reference sequence). The chain's CDR3 is CASSLLRFFGGGSYNEQFF. In DNA form, the CDR3 reads TGTGCCAGCAGTTTACTGAGGTTTTTCGGCGGGGGCTCCTACAATGAGCAGTTCTTC.

CDR3 coding DNA: TGTGCCAGTAGTACCCATGACAGGTCCGAATATCGAAGCAATCAGCCCCAGCATTTT. This gives the protein CASSTHDRSEYRSNQPQHF. This chain connects TRBV19 to TRBJ1-5, with a weak D call TRBD1 (6 bases). CDR3 length: 19 amino acids. Germline V gives CDR1 LNHDA, CDR2 SQIVND (reference sequence). The ends were cut back, 4 bases at V and 1 base at J, with 23 bases in the middle.

The V call is TRBV2, the J call TRBJ1-1; 8 bases agree with TRBD1. V lost 10 bases and J lost 4; bases outside the gene matches: 11. The CDR3 loop spans 14 amino acids. Per the germline V gene, CDR1 is SNHLY and CDR2 is FYNNEI. The CDR3 protein is CATRTGSFSTEAFF. CDR3 DNA sequence: TGTGCCACCCGGACAGGGTCATTCAGCACTGAAGCTTTCTTT.